This TCR beta chain was captured by sequencing in a study of shared clonotypes between healthy human individuals (dated by TCRdb to 2019 to 2021). In terms of the full investigation: The cohort included a few men and a couple of women between 18 and 49 years of age. Per donor, three plates each were used for CD4 naive and CD4 memory, two for CD8 naive, and one for CD8 memory. Blood TCR repertoires of five healthy adults were deeply sequenced to estimate repertoire size and the extent of clonotype sharing between individuals. To increase sequencing depth and limit assay-specific biases, TCR repertoire library preparation and sequencing were carried out by different laboratories using diverse techniques. Leukapheresis yielded between about 0.9 and 9 billion PBMCs per donor.

On this clone: There is no known antigen for this receptor. Within one base of it there is no much larger clone, and no base qualities were kept.

General findings and caveats noted by the study authors: Across a few donors, 4.5% to 6.5% of naive CD4, roughly 3.5% of naive CD8, around 2.5% of memory CD4, and about 0.44% of memory CD8 clonotypes were shared. Higher generation probabilities were observed for clonotypes shared by all four sorted-subset donors than for non-shared clonotypes. Incomplete sequencing was indicated by rarefaction of sorted-subset datasets, despite the large sequencing depth. Sampling was limited to blood, and TCR repertoires in tissue likely differ from TCR repertoires in blood. Estimated clonotype richness was generally larger for naive than for memory subsets. The genetic and exposure-history diversity represented was limited by the small number of donors. Based on pairwise subsampling, the degree of clonotype sharing among donors was expected to be affected by sequencing depth.

The donors were healthy, HIV-negative adults who had no recently reported acute infections or vaccinations. All donors were Caucasian adults living in Nashville, Tennessee, USA. CD4+ T cells were enriched through magnetic negative selection, after which naive cells were positively selected on CD45RA and the remaining negative fraction served as the memory subset. Blood was obtained by leukapheresis, after which PBMCs were separated by Ficoll-Histopaque density gradient centrifugation and cryopreserved in liquid nitrogen vapor phase. Purity and quantity of every magnetically sorted T cell population were checked by analytical flow cytometry. Genomic DNA was isolated from every sorted fraction and measured by UV absorbance on a Nanodrop 2000c. The germline V gene yields ENHRY for CDR1 and SYGVKD for CDR2. V is pruned by 6 bases and J by 12 bases, leaving 8 bases of the junction without a gene match. Measured from the cysteine to the phenylalanine, the CDR3 is 13 residues long. Just CDR3 DNA is preserved here, 39 bases in frame from base 1.

Using the deep immunoSEQ assay, TCR CDR3 regions were amplified from genomic DNA by multiplex PCR. Extracted genomic DNA from each cell subset was spread evenly across all wells of several immunoSEQ 96-well plates, with each plate serving as a replicate. For sorted subsets, roughly 200 ng of genomic DNA, equivalent to 25,000 to 30,000 T cell genomes, went into each replicate PCR. Purified libraries were quantified with a Qubit 3.0 fluorometer, sized on a Bioanalyzer 2100, and re-quantified with the KAPA Library Quantification kit. Every immunoSEQ 96-well plate was sequenced on a separate single-read 150-cycle Illumina NextSeq 550 flow cell. As for the authors' bioinformatics: Because only junctional sequences without quality scores were contained in the immunoSEQ output, filtering matching that applied to full-length reads could not be performed. To assign V/J genes and CDR3, sequences were annotated using PyIR, a Python wrapper for IgBLAST v1.9, with IMGT germline references. Any read was removed if the V/J assignment was weak (E-value above 1e-6), the CDR3 was missing, or the read contained stop codons, out-of-frame junctions, or ambiguous translated residues. A V3J clonotype was defined by an identical inferred V gene, J gene, and CDR3 amino acid sequence. Percentage overlap between repertoires was calculated by dividing the number of shared unique clonotypes by the size of the smaller repertoire. Three approaches were used to assess repertoire richness: RTK rarefaction, the Chao1 estimator, and Recon v2.1 estimates of unobserved clonotypes. Generation probabilities for all TCRbeta clonotypes obtained by the gDNA method from four donors were computed using OLGA. TCRdb re-hosts the immuneACCESS table, in-frame sequences only. Its copies lack some clones; in the studies checked, an unresolved V gene accounts for under half of them, and the cause for the rest is not known. V, J and clone size derive from that table, while D and trimming were established from the DNA sequence. Present in this sample are roughly 2.5 million clones, approximately 94% of which were seen just once. Roughly 0.13% of the sample is taken by the ten largest.

This sequence was found in a man between 18 and 29 years old in good health. Input material: naive CD4+ T cells sorted from blood. Taken with the paper, the label for cell subset or site translates to: CD45RA+ positively selected. The sequence links TRBV10-3 to TRBJ2-1; 10 junctional bases match TRBD1. The bases are TGTGCCATCAGGTTTGACAGGGGGCGTTGGCAGTTCTTC. This yields the protein CAIRFDRGRWQFF.